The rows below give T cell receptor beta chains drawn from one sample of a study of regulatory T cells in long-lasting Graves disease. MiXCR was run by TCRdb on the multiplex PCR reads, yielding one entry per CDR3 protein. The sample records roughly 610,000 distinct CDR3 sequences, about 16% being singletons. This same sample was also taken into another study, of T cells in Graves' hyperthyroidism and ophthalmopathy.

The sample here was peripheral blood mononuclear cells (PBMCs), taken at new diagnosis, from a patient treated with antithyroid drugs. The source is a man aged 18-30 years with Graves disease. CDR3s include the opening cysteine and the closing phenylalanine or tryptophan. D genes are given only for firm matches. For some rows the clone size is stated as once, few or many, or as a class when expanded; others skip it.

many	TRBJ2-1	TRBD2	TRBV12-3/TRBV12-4	TGTGCCAGCACCCCCGGAGCGGGAGGACCCCACTCCTACAATGAGCAGTTCTTC	CASTPGAGGPHSYNEQFF
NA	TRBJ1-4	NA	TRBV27	TGTGCCAGCAGTTCAGTAGGTGCGAATGAAAAACTGTTTTTT	CASSSVGANEKLFF
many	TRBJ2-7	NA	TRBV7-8	TGTGCCAGCAGCGATCAACTCCTAGGCTACGAGCAGTACTTC	CASSDQLLGYEQYF
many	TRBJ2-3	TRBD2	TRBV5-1	TGCGCCAGCAGGGAGGGACTAGCTACGGCAGATACGCAGTATTTT	CASREGLATADTQYF
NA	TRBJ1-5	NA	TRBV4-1	TGCGCCAGCAGCTGGCGGGGGGGGCAGCCCCAGCATTTT	CASSWRGGQPQHF
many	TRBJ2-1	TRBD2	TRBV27	TGTGCCAGCAGTGGTTACTACGGGAGGGCCAACAATGAGCAGTTCTTC	CASSGYYGRANNEQFF
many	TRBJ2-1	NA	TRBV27	TGTGCCAGCAGTTTTGTGGGGGGTAGGGGCCTCCACAATGAGCAGTTCTTC	CASSFVGGRGLHNEQFF
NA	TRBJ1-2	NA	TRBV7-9	TGTGCCAGCAGCTTAGGGCAGAGAGGCGGCTACACCTTC	CASSLGQRGGYTF
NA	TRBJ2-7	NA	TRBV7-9	TGTGCCAGCAGCTTAGGACGGACAACCTACGAGCAGTACTTC	CASSLGRTTYEQYF
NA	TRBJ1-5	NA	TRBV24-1	TGTGCCACCAGTGATTCGAGGGGTGGCGGCAATCAGCCCCAGCATTTT	CATSDSRGGGNQPQHF
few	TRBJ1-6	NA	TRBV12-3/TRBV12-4	TGTGCCAGCAGAATAAGGGGGTTTAATTCACCCCTCCACTTT	CASRIRGFNSPLHF
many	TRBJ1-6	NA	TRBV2	TGTGCCAGCAGTGAAGCATGGCAGAGGAATTCACCCCTCCACTTT	CASSEAWQRNSPLHF
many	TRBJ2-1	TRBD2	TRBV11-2	TGTGCCAGCACCGGACGGGTAGCGGGGCCTAATGAGCAGTTCTTC	CASTGRVAGPNEQFF
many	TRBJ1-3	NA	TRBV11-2	TGTGCCAGCACGAACCGACAACCCTCTGGAAACACCATATATTTT	CASTNRQPSGNTIYF
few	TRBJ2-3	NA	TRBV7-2	TGTGTCAGCAGCTTAGCGTCGCCGGGTCTTCTCGGAGATACGCAGTATTTT	CVSSLASPGLLGDTQYF
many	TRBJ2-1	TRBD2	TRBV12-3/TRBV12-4	TGTGCCAGCACCGGGACTAGCGGGAGGAGTGTGGGCAATGAGCAGTTCTTC	CASTGTSGRSVGNEQFF
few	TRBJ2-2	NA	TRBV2	TGTGCCAGGGAGGGGAGGCGCCCCGGGGAGCTGTTTTTT	CAREGRRPGELFF
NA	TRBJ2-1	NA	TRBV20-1	TGCAGTGCCCCAGGCCAGAGCTCCTACAATGAGCAGTTCTTC	CSAPGQSSYNEQFF
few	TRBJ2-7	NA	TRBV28	TGTGCCAGCAGTTGGGACTTCTCCTACGAGCAGTACTTC	CASSWDFSYEQYF
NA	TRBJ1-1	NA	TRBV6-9	TGTGCCAGCAGTTACGGAAACAGGGAAGCTTTCTTT	CASSYGNREAFF
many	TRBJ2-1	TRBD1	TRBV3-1	TGTGCCAGCAGGCCAGACAGGGGATATGAGCAGTTCTTC	CASRPDRGYEQFF
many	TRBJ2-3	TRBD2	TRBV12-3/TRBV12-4	TGTGCCAGCGTCTCGGCGGGAGGCCCAGATACGCAGTATTTT	CASVSAGGPDTQYF
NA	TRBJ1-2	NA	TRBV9	TGTGCCAGCAGCGTAGCTCCAGGGGCTTCTGGCTACACCTTC	CASSVAPGASGYTF
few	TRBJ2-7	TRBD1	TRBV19	TGTGCCAGTAGTTCCCGACAGGGTAAGGGCTCCTACGAGCAGTACTTC	CASSSRQGKGSYEQYF
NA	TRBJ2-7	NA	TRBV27	TGTGCCAGCGGACACAGTGGCGAGCAGTACTTC	CASGHSGEQYF